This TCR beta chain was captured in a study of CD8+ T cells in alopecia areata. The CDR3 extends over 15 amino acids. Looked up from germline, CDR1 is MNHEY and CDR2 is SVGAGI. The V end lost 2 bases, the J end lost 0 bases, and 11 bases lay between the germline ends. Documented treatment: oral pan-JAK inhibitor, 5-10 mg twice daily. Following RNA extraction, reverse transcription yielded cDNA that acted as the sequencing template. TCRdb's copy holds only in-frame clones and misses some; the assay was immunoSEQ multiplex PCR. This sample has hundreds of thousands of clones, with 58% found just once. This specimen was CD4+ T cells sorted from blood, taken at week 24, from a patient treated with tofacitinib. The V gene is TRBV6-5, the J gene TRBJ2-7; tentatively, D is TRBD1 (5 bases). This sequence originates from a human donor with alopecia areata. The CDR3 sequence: CASSYGGAASYEQYF. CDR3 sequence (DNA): TGTGCCAGCAGTTACGGTGGGGCAGCCTCCTACGAGCAGTACTTC.